This entry lists 27 T cell receptor beta chains sequenced from one sample in a study of shared clonotypes between healthy human individuals. Data came from immunoSEQ multiplex PCR; TCRdb stores just in-frame clones and leaves some out. The table includes about 2,200,000 clones, about 92% detected once. In the naive CD8 group, cells lacked CD45RO and were positively selected for CCR7, so terminally differentiated effector memory CD45RA+ cells were left out. The sample consisted of naive CD8+ T cells from PBMCs. The receptors were sampled from a man between 18 and 29 years old in good health. Some clones in this sample may be carry-over from other donors' samples.

V is TRBV7-9 and J is TRBJ2-2; weak D call: TRBD2 (6 bases). V shed 5 bases and J shed 2 bases, with 18 bases lying between them. The germline gives CDR1 SEHNR, CDR2 FQNEAQ (reference sequence). The CDR3 length is 17 residues. For the CDR3, the DNA is TGTGCCAGCAGCCCTAACCTCAGCGGGCCCAACACCGGGGAGCTGTTTTTT. Protein: CASSPNLSGPNTGELFF.

The chain uses TRBV5-4 and TRBJ2-1; 9 bases line up with TRBD2. The CDR3 has 17 amino acids. The V gene's germline CDR1 is SGHNT and CDR2 YYREEE (reference sequence). With V trimmed by 0 bases and J by 8 bases, 12 bases remained unmatched. CDR3 region: CASSLGSGGLARDEQFF. The CDR3 DNA sequence: TGTGCCAGCAGCTTGGGTTCAGGGGGACTAGCACGGGATGAGCAGTTCTTC.

Regarding this clone: Other DNA variants within this sample encode the same CDR3. The chain recombines TRBV12-5 with TRBJ2-3, with D possibly matching TRBD2 (5 bases). Per germline, CDR1 LGHNT and CDR2 FRNRAP. The CDR3 runs 13 residues. Trimming pared 0 bases from V and 6 bases from J, leaving 7 bases between. CDR3 in amino acids: CASGLVLGDTQYF. The CDR3 DNA is TGTGCTAGTGGTTTGGTACTAGGGGATACGCAGTATTTT.

The genes are TRBV28 and TRBJ1-1, with a possible D match to TRBD1 (6 bases). CDR3 length: 16 residues. The germline V and J ends were trimmed by 2 bases and 5 bases, with 18 bases remaining between them. Germline assignment: CDR1 MDHEN and CDR2 SYDVKM. DNA of the CDR3: TGTGCCAGCAGTTTAATGGGGGCCTCTCCAAGGACTGAAGCTTTCTTT. Its protein is CASSLMGASPRTEAFF.

The count of this clone is one. Other DNA sequences in the sample encode the same CDR3. The V gene is TRBV27, the J gene TRBJ2-7, with 8 positions matching TRBD2. Germline values: CDR1 MNHEY, CDR2 SMNVEV (reference sequence). CDR3 length: 16 residues. V was clipped by 3 bases and J by 4 bases; unmatched bases: 11. The CDR3 protein is CASSFSSGALSYEQYF. CDR3 coding DNA: TGTGCCAGCAGTTTTAGTAGCGGGGCCCTCAGTTACGAGCAGTACTTC.

The genes are TRBV7-9 and TRBJ1-2; possible D gene TRBD1, 5 bases. Germline-derived CDR1 and CDR2 are SEHNR and FQNEAQ (reference sequence). The CDR3 runs 17 residues. V was clipped by 0 bases and J by 8 bases, with 22 bases between them. This CDR3 reads CASSLAQLGLAKGGYTF. CDR3 DNA sequence: TGTGCCAGCAGCTTAGCGCAATTGGGGCTGGCCAAAGGCGGCTACACCTTC.

In this sample, this clone turned up a few times. This may be a read error, as it is one base from a much larger clone. V usage is TRBV7-9 and J usage is TRBJ1-1; no reliable D call. This CDR3 contains 12 residues. Germline V lookup: CDR1 SEHNR, CDR2 FQNEAQ (reference sequence). V was pared by 5 bases and J by 1 base, with 5 bases between. The CDR3 sequence is CASSAGNTEAFF. The CDR3, as DNA: TGTGCCAGCAGCGCAGGGAACACTGAAGCTTTCTTT.

This clone turned up a few times. The V and J genes are TRBV29-1 and TRBJ1-1, with D maybe TRBD1 (5 bases). Germline CDR1 SQVTM, CDR2 ANQGSEA. The CDR3 is made up of 12 amino acids. The germline V and J ends were trimmed by 4 bases and 6 bases, with 12 bases remaining between them. Here the CDR3 reads CSVGVGAPEAFF. The CDR3 region has the DNA TGCAGCGTTGGAGTCGGGGCCCCTGAAGCTTTCTTT.

The rearrangement uses TRBV5-1 and TRBJ2-2; D gene uncertain. Germline assignment: CDR1 SGHRS and CDR2 YFSETQ. V gave up 0 bases and J gave up 2 bases, with 20 bases separating them. The CDR3 is made up of 19 amino acids. CDR3 DNA: TGCGCCAGCAGCTTGGGCCCGAAGGGTTTTAGGGTAAACACCGGGGAGCTGTTTTTT. Residues: CASSLGPKGFRVNTGELFF. Full variable domain (outside the CDR3, taken from reference TRBV5-1 and TRBJ2-2): KAGVTQTPRYLIKTRGQQVTLSCSPISGHRSVSWYQQTPGQGLQFLFEYFSETQRNKGNFPGRFSGRQFSNSRSEMNVSTLELGDSALYLCASSLGPKGFRVNTGELFFGEGSRLTVL.

This clone was found once. The chain has TRBV5-1 and TRBJ1-2; a possible D gene is TRBD1 (5 bases). CDR1 and CDR2 from the germline V gene are SGHRS and YFSETQ. This CDR3 has 15 amino acids. V was clipped by 0 bases and J by 5 bases, with 14 bases between them. The CDR3 protein is CASSLGQGAEYGYTF. DNA of the CDR3: TGCGCCAGCAGCTTGGGGCAGGGCGCAGAGTATGGCTACACCTTC.

The V gene is TRBV5-1, the J gene TRBJ1-1; D is undetermined. The length of the CDR3 is 16 residues. Germline V gene sequence: CDR1 SGHRS, CDR2 YFSETQ. V was shortened by 0 bases and J by 4 bases, with 16 bases between the two germline ends. In DNA, the CDR3 is TGCGCCAGCAGCTTGGGTCACTGGGCCTCGGGCACTGAAGCTTTCTTT. This translates into CASSLGHWASGTEAFF.

The rearrangement uses TRBV19 and TRBJ1-5; D is uncertain. The CDR3 spans 12 residues. CDR1 and CDR2 from the germline V gene are LNHDA and SQIVND (reference sequence). Trimming removed 4 bases from V and 9 bases from J, with 10 bases in between. For the CDR3, the DNA is TGTGCCAGTAGTAGGAGCTGGGTGCCCCAGCATTTT. Translating it yields CASSRSWVPQHF.

This sequence joins TRBV27 and TRBJ2-1; TRBD1 aligns across 10 bases. Per the germline V gene, CDR1 is MNHEY and CDR2 is SMNVEV (reference sequence). The CDR3 extends over 15 amino acids. The V gene end was trimmed by 5 bases and the J gene end by 7 bases; junction bases not matched to a gene: 8. This CDR3 reads CASSVRQGARNEQFF. The CDR3 DNA is TGTGCCAGCAGTGTAAGACAGGGGGCTCGGAATGAGCAGTTCTTC.

The CDR3 reads CASSLALGKGRSSYEQYF. The DNA for the CDR3 is TGTGCCAGCAGCTTGGCCTTGGGGAAGGGGCGAAGCTCCTACGAGCAGTACTTC. The genes are TRBV5-6 and TRBJ2-7; D may be TRBD1 (5 bases). Trimming took 0 bases from V and 0 from J, leaving 19 bases between them. The CDR3 is made up of 18 amino acids. CDR1 and CDR2 (germline): SGHDT, YYEEEE.

The chain has TRBV27 and TRBJ1-1; D may be TRBD1 (5 bases). The CDR3 runs to 14 residues. Germline values: CDR1 MNHEY, CDR2 SMNVEV (reference sequence). Trimming removed 5 bases at V and 7 bases at J, with 17 bases between. The CDR3 coding sequence is TGTGCCAGCAGTCCGATCGGGGCGGTGCGTGAAGCTTTCTTT. Its protein product is CASSPIGAVREAFF.

CDR3 sequence reads: CASSVGSRYNEQFF. The DNA for the CDR3 is TGTGCCAGCAGCGTAGGGAGTCGCTACAATGAGCAGTTCTTC. The rearrangement uses TRBV9 and TRBJ2-1; D unresolved. The CDR3 is made up of 14 amino acids. Deletions cut 0 bases from V and 3 bases from J, with 7 bases between. Germline V lookup: CDR1 SGDLS, CDR2 YYNGEE.

DNA of the CDR3: TGTGCCAGCAGGGACAGGGGTTTGGGGGAGCAGTACTTC. Encoded protein: CASRDRGLGEQYF. The chain recombines TRBV28 with TRBJ2-7; TRBD1 matches 9 bases. This CDR3 spans 13 amino acids. The germline gives CDR1 MDHEN, CDR2 SYDVKM. The V and J ends lost 6 bases and 7 bases, in that order; junction bases with no gene match: 7. The full variable domain, rest sourced from reference TRBV28 and TRBJ2-7, is DVKVTQSSRYLVKRTGEKVFLECVQDMDHENMFWYRQDPGLGLRLIYFSYDVKMKEKGDIPEGYSVSREKKERFSLILESASTNQTSMYLCASRDRGLGEQYFGPGTRLTVT.

The chain couples TRBV5-1 to TRBJ2-3, with TRBD1 matching over 9 bases. Per germline, CDR1 SGHRS and CDR2 YFSETQ. The V segment lost 0 bases and the J segment 5 bases; nucleotides outside the gene matches: 10. There are 17 residues in the CDR3. Here the CDR3 DNA reads TGCGCCAGCAGCTTGGGGGGCCGGACAGGGGCGGAAGATACGCAGTATTTT. Amino acid sequence: CASSLGGRTGAEDTQYF.

This clone was counted once. The J gene is TRBJ2-5, the V gene TRBV9; 10 bases match TRBD2. The ends lost 0 bases at V and 7 bases at J; junction bases unmatched: 12. Germline CDR1 and CDR2: SGDLS and YYNGEE. The CDR3 covers 17 residues. CDR3 sequence (DNA): TGTGCCAGCAGCGTAGGGCCTAGCGGGGGCCCTCTTGTGACCCAGTACTTC. Protein product: CASSVGPSGGPLVTQYF. The full variable domain, rest sourced from reference TRBV9 and TRBJ2-5, is DSGVTQTPKHLITATGQRVTLRCSPRSGDLSVYWYQQSLDQGLQFLIQYYNGEERAKGNILERFSAQQFPDLHSELNLSSLELGDSALYFCASSVGPSGGPLVTQYFGPGTRLLVL.

Comments on this clone: The junction does not match germline at one end; this may be a read error. The chain employs TRBV7-9 and TRBJ2-7; no reliable D call. The length of the CDR3 is 12 residues. Germline V gene sequence: CDR1 SEHNR, CDR2 FQNEAQ (reference sequence). CDR3 nucleotide sequence: TGTGCCAGCAGCTTCGCAGTCTACGTGCAGTACTTC. Translation gives CASSFAVYVQYF.

This chain connects TRBV7-9 to TRBJ1-4, with D tentatively TRBD1 (5 bases). Trimming removed 5 bases at V and 0 bases at J, with 13 bases between. Germline V gene lookup returns CDR1 SEHNR and CDR2 FQNEAQ (reference sequence). The CDR3 is 16 residues long. The CDR3: CASSRGGLTTNEKLFF. In DNA, the CDR3 is TGTGCCAGCAGCCGGGGCGGGTTGACAACTAATGAAAAACTGTTTTTT. Complete variable domain (other parts from reference TRBV7-9 and TRBJ1-4): DTGVSQNPRHKITKRGQNVTFRCDPISEHNRLYWYRQTLGQGPEFLTYFQNEAQLEKSRLLSDRFSAERPKGSFSTLEIQRTEQGDSAMYLCASSRGGLTTNEKLFFGSGTQLSVL.

The chain uses TRBV7-6 and TRBJ1-3; D is undetermined. Germline CDR1 reads SGHVS; CDR2 reads FNYEAQ. This CDR3 is 18 amino acids long. V lost 1 base and J lost 0, with 16 bases in between. CDR3 residues: CASSLGPEPALSGNTIYF. The DNA of the CDR3 is TGTGCCAGCAGCTTAGGACCGGAACCGGCCCTCTCTGGAAACACCATATATTTT.

CDR3: CASSLPDNPYEQYF. The CDR3 region has the DNA TGTGCCAGCAGCTTACCTGACAATCCCTACGAGCAGTACTTC. The chain combines TRBV11-2 with TRBJ2-7; D uncertain. The V gene lost 2 bases and the J gene lost 2 bases, with 10 bases spanning the gap. Germline CDR1 and CDR2: SGHAT and FQNNGV. CDR3 size: 14 residues.

The chain employs TRBV5-4 and TRBJ1-3; a weak D match, TRBD1 (6 bases). This CDR3 comprises 14 residues. Germline CDR1 reads SGHNT; CDR2 reads YYREEE (reference sequence). Deletions cut 2 bases from V and 3 bases from J, with 9 bases between. CDR3 sequence: CASSFPGDGNTIYF. The CDR3 DNA sequence: TGTGCCAGCAGCTTCCCAGGGGATGGAAACACCATATATTTT.

The rearrangement uses TRBV27 and TRBJ2-1, with D unclear. Germline V CDR1 and CDR2: MNHEY, SMNVEV (reference sequence). This CDR3 is 15 amino acids long. The ends were cut back, 6 bases at V and 0 bases at J, with 12 bases in the middle. CDR3 bases: TGTGCCAGCAGCATCTCAACCAGCTCCTACAATGAGCAGTTCTTC. It codes for CASSISTSSYNEQFF.

This chain joins TRBV4-1 and TRBJ1-6; D remains unclear. CDR3 size: 16 residues. V gave up 1 base and J gave up 9 bases, with 16 bases separating them. Germline values: CDR1 MGHRA, CDR2 YSYEKL. The CDR3 loop is CASSQVTRGMGSPLHF. For the CDR3, the DNA is TGCGCCAGCAGCCAAGTCACACGGGGTATGGGTTCACCCCTCCACTTT.

The rearrangement uses TRBV5-8 and TRBJ1-2; tentative D call: TRBD1 (5 bases). Germline CDR1 is SGHTS and CDR2 is YDEGEE. The length of the CDR3 is 15 residues. Trimming left V 4 bases short and J 2 bases short, with 15 bases between. The CDR3 sequence is CASSSTEGWNYGYTF. CDR3 nucleotides: TGTGCCAGCAGCAGTACGGAGGGGTGGAACTATGGCTACACCTTC.